A selection of T cell receptor beta chains follows, all from one sample in a study of T cell responses to AZD1222 COVID-19 vaccine. Repertoires were generated with immunoSEQ multiplex PCR, while TCRdb's copy carries only in-frame clones and drops some. The table records about 120,000 clones, 80% to 95% of them present only once. The sample here was peripheral blood, taken 28 days after the second AZD1222 dose. Receptors originate from an adult who received the AZD1222 COVID-19 vaccine. CDR3s include the opening cysteine and the closing phenylalanine or tryptophan. A D gene is named only where the DNA matches it firmly. Clone size appears in some rows only: once, few, many, or a class for an expanded clone.

>TRBJ1-3|NA|TRBV4-1|NA
TGCGCCAGCAGCCCCCCCACTCAGGACTCTGGAAACACCATATATTTT
CASSPPTQDSGNTIYF
>TRBJ2-1|NA|TRBV6-4|NA
TGTGCCAGCAGCGTTGGGGGAGATGAGCAGTTCTTC
CASSVGGDEQFF
>TRBJ1-2|NA|TRBV2|TRBD1
TGTGCCAGCACACCGGGACAGGGGGCGCGTGGCTACACCTTC
CASTPGQGARGYTF
>TRBJ2-7|NA|TRBV7-3|NA
TGTGCCAGCAGCTTAATCGGCGGGCCCTACGAGCAGTACTTC
CASSLIGGPYEQYF
>TRBJ2-7|NA|TRBV7-3|TRBD1
TGTGCCAGCAGCTTAAATCCGGGACAGGGATACGAGCAGTACTTC
CASSLNPGQGYEQYF
>TRBJ2-3|NA|TRBV30|TRBD1
TGTGCCTGGACGCCCGGACAGGGTCTATTGGGAGATACGCAGTATTTT
CAWTPGQGLLGDTQYF
>TRBJ1-4|NA|TRBV10-2|NA
TGCGCCAGCAGTGAGTCGCCATTAACCATCCGGGACCGACCGATTGAAAAACTGTTTTTT
CASSESPLTIRDRPIEKLFF
>TRBJ1-5|NA|TRBV7-9|NA
TGTGCCAGCAGCTTAGGCTGGGACACGAAGGATCAGCCCCAGCATTTT
CASSLGWDTKDQPQHF
>TRBJ2-3|NA|TRBV11-3|NA
TGTGCCAGCAGCTTAGATCGCTCCGGTACGCAGTATTTT
CASSLDRSGTQYF
>TRBJ2-2|NA|TRBV9|TRBD1
TGTGCCAGCGCTAGCCGACAGGGAGAGACCGGGGAGCTGTTTTTT
CASASRQGETGELFF
>TRBJ2-7|NA|TRBV5-6|NA
TGTGCCAGCAGCTTGGTCGAGACTTGGGAGCAGTACTTC
CASSLVETWEQYF
>TRBJ2-5|few|TRBV6-6|TRBD1
TGTGCCAGCAGTCTCCGACCGGGCGGGGGGACAGGGGAAGAGACCCAGTACTTC
CASSLRPGGGTGEETQYF
>TRBJ1-2|NA|TRBV5-5|NA
TGTGCCAGCAGCCCCGACAGCTATGGCTACACCTTC
CASSPDSYGYTF
>TRBJ2-6|NA|TRBV11-2|NA
TGTGCCAGTGCGGACTCTGGGGCCAACGTCCTGACTTTC
CASADSGANVLTF
>TRBJ2-7|NA|TRBV6-2/TRBV6-3|TRBD1
TGTGCCAGCAGTTACTCCGGGACAGGGTCAGACGAGCAGTACTTC
CASSYSGTGSDEQYF
>TRBJ1-1|NA|TRBV2|TRBD1
TGTGCCACACAGGGGTACATGAACACTGAAGCTTTCTTT
CATQGYMNTEAFF
>TRBJ2-5|NA|TRBV7-2|NA
TGTGCCAGCAGCCCTGAAAGGAGTCAGGGTCAAGAGACCCAGTACTTC
CASSPERSQGQETQYF
>TRBJ2-2|NA|TRBV6-2/TRBV6-3|NA
TGTGCCAGCAGTTCCGCAAAAGACCGGAACACCGGGGAGCTGTTTTTT
CASSSAKDRNTGELFF
>TRBJ1-2|NA|TRBV7-2|NA
TGTGCCAGCAGCTTCGGCGGCCTGGGTGGCTACACCTTC
CASSFGGLGGYTF
>TRBJ1-1|NA|TRBV21-1|NA
TGTGCCAGCAGCACAACAGGGGCAGACACTGAAGCTTTCTTT
CASSTTGADTEAFF
>TRBJ1-5|NA|TRBV14|NA
TGTGCCAGCAGCCACCGGGGGAATCAGCCCCAGCATTTT
CASSHRGNQPQHF
>TRBJ1-5|NA|TRBV30|NA
TGTGCCTGGAGCCAAACCGCCGGGACCCTATCCCATCAGCCCCAGCATTTT
CAWSQTAGTLSHQPQHF
>TRBJ2-1|NA|TRBV2|NA
TGTGCCAGCAGTGGGAGCCTCCGGTACAATGAGCAGTTCTTC
CASSGSLRYNEQFF
>TRBJ2-3|NA|TRBV5-1|NA
TGCGCCAGCAGCTTAGGCGGTAGCGCCACAGATACGCAGTATTTT
CASSLGGSATDTQYF
>TRBJ1-2|NA|TRBV18|NA
TGTGCCAGCTCACTTGTCCTGCGGGGGGCGTTTGGCTACACCTTC
CASSLVLRGAFGYTF
>TRBJ2-7|NA|TRBV28|NA
TGTGCCAGCCGTTTGGGGGTGGGTAGTCACGAGCAGTACTTC
CASRLGVGSHEQYF
>TRBJ2-7|NA|TRBV6-5|TRBD2
TGTGCCAGCAGCCTCGGGACTAGCGGGGGGTACGAGCAGTACTTC
CASSLGTSGGYEQYF
>TRBJ1-5|once|TRBV2|NA
TGTGCCAGCAGTGACCAGGAACGATCGCCCCAGCATTTT
CASSDQERSPQHF
>TRBJ1-6|NA|TRBV6-5|NA
TGTGCCAGCCAGCGCCCCGGACAGTCAAATTCACCCCTCCACTTT
CASQRPGQSNSPLHF
>TRBJ1-2|NA|TRBV7-2|NA
TGTGCCAGCAGCTTAGGGCGACAAACTAACTATGGCTACACCTTC
CASSLGRQTNYGYTF
>TRBJ2-4|NA|TRBV6-2/TRBV6-3|TRBD2
TGTGCCAGCAGTTACGCGGGACTAGCGGGGGTCGGCAAAAACATTCAGTACTTC
CASSYAGLAGVGKNIQYF
>TRBJ1-2|NA|TRBV28|TRBD1
TGTGCCAGCAGTTTTGGCAGGGGGGCTAACTATGGCTACACCTTC
CASSFGRGANYGYTF
>TRBJ1-6|NA|TRBV2|NA
TGTGCCAGCAGTGAACTCAGGCCGGGAAATTCACCCCTCCACTTT
CASSELRPGNSPLHF
>TRBJ2-7|NA|TRBV27|NA
TGTGCCAGCAGTTCACGACAGACCGGGGGGCCCTACGAGCAGTACTTC
CASSSRQTGGPYEQYF
>TRBJ2-5|once|TRBV2|TRBD1
TGTGCCACAGGGACAGCACGCCAAGAGACCCAGTACTTC
CATGTARQETQYF
>TRBJ2-2|NA|TRBV21-1|NA
TGTGCCAGCAGCATTCCGGCAGGGCCCACCGGGGAGCTGTTTTTT
CASSIPAGPTGELFF
>TRBJ1-6|NA|TRBV5-1|NA
TGCGCCAGCAGCTGGGGGGGCAGGGGCTCACCCCTCCACTTT
CASSWGGRGSPLHF
>TRBJ2-1|NA|TRBV3-1/TRBV3-2|NA
TGTGCCAGCAGCCAAGATGCACTGTCCGGTGAGCAGTTCTTC
CASSQDALSGEQFF
>TRBJ1-4|NA|TRBV30|NA
TGTGCCTGGAGTTCAGAGGGGAGGGTGGATGAAAAACTGTTTTTT
CAWSSEGRVDEKLFF
>TRBJ2-3|NA|TRBV2|NA
TGTGCCAGCAGTCGACAGGCAGATACGCAGTATTTT
CASSRQADTQYF
>TRBJ1-1|few|TRBV19|NA
TGTGCCAGTACCCTCACAGGATTGAACACTGAAGCTTTCTTT
CASTLTGLNTEAFF
>TRBJ2-5|NA|TRBV19|NA
TGTGCCAGCTCAGACCCACTGTGGGAGACCCAGTACTTC
CASSDPLWETQYF
>TRBJ2-2|NA|TRBV7-9|NA
TGTGCCAGCAGCGCCTTGGACACCGGGGAGCTGTTTTTT
CASSALDTGELFF
>TRBJ2-7|NA|TRBV9|TRBD1
TGTGCCAGCAGCTCACCGACAGGGTACGAGCAGTACTTC
CASSSPTGYEQYF
>TRBJ1-6|NA|TRBV28|NA
TGTGCCAGCAGTTCCCCCCCCAGCTCACCCCTCCACTTT
CASSSPPSSPLHF
>TRBJ2-3|NA|TRBV9|TRBD2
TGTGCCAGCACTCTAGCGGGGGGGAGTACAGATACGCAGTATTTT
CASTLAGGSTDTQYF
>TRBJ2-3|NA|TRBV5-1|TRBD1
TGCGCCAGCAGCGGTGACGGGACAGGGGGTTCAGATACGCAGTATTTT
CASSGDGTGGSDTQYF
>TRBJ2-7|NA|TRBV9|NA
TGTGCCAGCAGCGTAGCTCTTTGGGGCGAGCAGTACTTC
CASSVALWGEQYF
>TRBJ1-4|NA|TRBV7-9|NA
TGTGCCAGCAGCTTAGCCCTCGCAGGGGAGAGTGAAAAACTGTTTTTT
CASSLALAGESEKLFF
>TRBJ2-7|NA|TRBV18|TRBD1
TGTGCCAGCTCACTCGACAGGGGGATCTACGAGCAGTACTTC
CASSLDRGIYEQYF
>TRBJ1-1|NA|TRBV7-3|TRBD1
TGTGCCAGCAGGATGACAGGGGGCACTGAAGCTTTCTTT
CASRMTGGTEAFF
>TRBJ2-7|NA|TRBV5-1|TRBD2
TGCGCCAGCAGCTTCCTAGCGGGGACGTCCTACGAGCAGTACTTC
CASSFLAGTSYEQYF
>TRBJ2-6|NA|TRBV6-5|NA
TGTGCCAGCAGGAGGGCTGGGGCCAACGTCCTGACTTTC
CASRRAGANVLTF
>TRBJ2-3|NA|TRBV24-1|TRBD2
TGTGCCACGAGTGGTAGCGGGGGGGCCCTAGATACGCAGTATTTT
CATSGSGGALDTQYF
>TRBJ2-2|once|TRBV3-1/TRBV3-2|NA
TGTGCCAGCAGCCAAGTATTGTGGGGGACCGGGGAGCTGTTTTTT
CASSQVLWGTGELFF
>TRBJ2-7|NA|TRBV19|NA
TGTGCCAGTAGTATATTTGGAGCCTACGAGCAGTACTTC
CASSIFGAYEQYF
>TRBJ1-6|few|TRBV12-3/TRBV12-4|NA
TGTGCCAGCAGTTTCAGCTATAATTCACCCCTCCACTTT
CASSFSYNSPLHF
>TRBJ1-6|NA|TRBV4-3|NA
TGCGCCAGCAGCCAAGACGCCCGGGTCTGGCGGGATTCACCCCTCCACTTT
CASSQDARVWRDSPLHF
>TRBJ2-2|NA|TRBV7-2|TRBD2
TGTGCCAGCAGCCCGCGCACTAGCGGCACCGGGGAGCTGTTTTTT
CASSPRTSGTGELFF
>TRBJ2-2|NA|TRBV7-7|NA
TGTGCTAGCAGCCTCGACAGGAACACCGGGGAGCTGTTTTTT
CASSLDRNTGELFF